This T cell receptor beta chain was captured in a study of blood T cell repertoires in COVID-19. As for the study in general: Samples taken during acute and convalescent COVID-19 were collected in the United States, Italy and Spain. Sources were T cells, B-cell-depleted T cells, or PBMCs; the material itself was cDNA or gDNA.

Study processing details: Counts of nucleated cells, estimated from reference gene primer amplification, were obtained. The table came from immunoSEQ multiplex PCR; TCRdb's copy has only in-frame clones and leaves some out. The V and J calls and the clone size are those of that table, but D and trimming were determined from the DNA. The sample carries fewer than 150,000 clones, about nine tenths recorded once. V gave up 2 bases and J gave up 1 base, with 11 bases separating them. The V gene's germline CDR1 is MNHEY and CDR2 SMNVEV (reference sequence). The CDR3 totals 16 residues. The rearrangement joins TRBV27 to TRBJ2-2, with D tentatively TRBD1 (6 bases). This TCR derives from a woman between 50 and 59 years old with acute or convalescent COVID-19. What was sequenced was peripheral blood. The CDR3 bases are TGTGCCAGCAGTTTACGACAGGTTTTGAACACCGGGGAGCTGTTTTTT. The encoded protein is CASSLRQVLNTGELFF.